These 15 T cell receptor beta chains were all obtained from the same sample, sequenced in a study of identical twins. TCRdb re-called the 5' RACE reads with MiXCR, one entry per CDR3 protein. The data contain 690,000 or so distinct CDR3 sequences, around 8.3% of them seen just once; the ten biggest clones take up roughly 0.9%. The same data also contributed to another study, on yellow fever vaccine responses in identical twins.

The sequenced sample consisted of PBMCs. All receptors come from a woman between 18 and 30 years old in good health.

This clonotype occurred many times. The chain has TRBV2 and TRBJ2-7, with 8 bases fitting TRBD2. The V and J ends lost 1 base and 1 base, in that order; junction bases with no gene match: 6. Germline assignment: CDR1 SNHLY and CDR2 FYNNEI. The CDR3 covers 16 residues. CDR3 protein: CASSEGGVAGSYEQYF. The CDR3 DNA follows: TGTGCCAGCAGTGAAGGTGGGGTAGCGGGGTCCTACGAGCAGTACTTC.

The rearrangement links TRBV11-1 to TRBJ2-3; 14 nucleotides align to TRBD2. The CDR3 is 18 amino acids. After removal of 5 bases from V and 4 bases from J, the junction contained 11 bases not matched to a gene. Germline CDR1 reads SGHAT; CDR2 reads FQDESV (reference sequence). Here the CDR3 DNA reads TGTGCCAGCAGCCTCGCCCCGACTAGCGGGAGGGCCCCAGATACGCAGTATTTT. Protein: CASSLAPTSGRAPDTQYF.

The CDR3 nucleotides are TGCGCCAGCAGCCCGAGGTCTCCCACGAACGTTTACGAGCAGTACTTC. Amino acids: CASSPRSPTNVYEQYF. The V call is TRBV5-1, the J call TRBJ2-7, with unresolved D. The CDR3 runs 16 residues. With 4 bases removed from V and 4 bases from J, the gap between germline ends came to 21 bases. In germline, CDR1 is SGHRS, CDR2 YFSETQ.

The V and J genes are TRBV5-1 and TRBJ2-7; 9 bases match TRBD1. CDR3 length equals 15 residues. Germline V CDR1 and CDR2: SGHRS, YFSETQ. Trimming removed 6 bases from V and 2 bases from J; junction bases left unmatched: 9. The CDR3, as DNA: TGCGCCAGCACCCGACAGGGGGGTGGCACCTACGAGCAGTACTTC. Translated: CASTRQGGGTYEQYF. Looking up the rest from reference TRBV5-1 and TRBJ2-7 gives the full variable domain: KAGVTQTPRYLIKTRGQQVTLSCSPISGHRSVSWYQQTPGQGLQFLFEYFSETQRNKGNFPGRFSGRQFSNSRSEMNVSTLELGDSALYLCASTRQGGGTYEQYFGPGTRLTVT.

This clonotype showed up many times. The rearrangement links TRBV7-8 to TRBJ2-5, with 9 bases fitting TRBD1. This CDR3 contains 14 residues. Germline V CDR1 and CDR2: SGHVS, FQNEAQ. Losses at the gene ends were 6 bases for V and 4 bases for J; bases not matched to a gene: 6. The CDR3 here is CASSRTGGLETQYF. CDR3 nucleotides: TGTGCCAGCAGTCGTACAGGGGGCCTAGAGACCCAGTACTTC.

This clonotype was counted between two and nine times. The chain employs TRBV7-6 and TRBJ2-3; 9 bases are a match to TRBD2. This CDR3 spans 20 amino acids. Germline V lookup: CDR1 SGHVS, CDR2 FNYEAQ. The V segment lost 5 bases and the J segment 3 bases; nucleotides outside the gene matches: 21. CDR3 nucleotides: TGTGCCAGCAGCCGACAGCCCGGGACTAGCATCTCGTCCAGGACAGATACGCAGTATTTT. It yields the protein CASSRQPGTSISSRTDTQYF.

This clonotype has more than one count but fewer than ten. The chain links TRBV20-1 to TRBJ2-7; D unresolved. CDR1 DFQATT and CDR2 SNEGSKA come from the germline V gene (reference sequence). V dropped 3 bases and J dropped 2 bases, with 8 bases sitting between them. The length of the CDR3 is 12 residues. CDR3 loop: CSARTLAYEQYF. The CDR3 DNA reads TGCAGTGCTAGGACATTGGCCTACGAGCAGTACTTC.

The chain couples TRBV4-1 to TRBJ2-7; D is ambiguous. The CDR3 runs to 13 residues. Germline V gene lookup returns CDR1 MGHRA and CDR2 YSYEKL. The V and J ends lost 8 bases and 3 bases respectively, with 14 bases between them. The CDR3 nucleotides read TGCGCCAGCGCCGAGAGTAGTTTCTACGAGCAGTACTTC. Translating gives CASAESSFYEQYF.

This clonotype was observed a few times. The rearrangement uses TRBV7-2 and TRBJ2-5, with D unclear. The V gene lost 5 bases and the J gene lost 5 bases, with 9 bases spanning the gap. The CDR3 covers 12 residues. Germline V gives CDR1 SGHTA, CDR2 FQGNSA. The CDR3 DNA sequence: TGTGCCAGCAGCATGCATGGGGAGACCCAGTACTTC. It codes for CASSMHGETQYF.

This clonotype was observed at least ten times. The J gene is TRBJ1-6, the V gene TRBV5-1, with 8 bases matching TRBD1. Losses at the gene ends were 3 bases for V and 4 bases for J; bases not matched to a gene: 3. Per germline, CDR1 SGHRS and CDR2 YFSETQ. The CDR3 has 15 residues. CDR3 bases: TGCGCCAGCAGCTACCGGACAGGGTATAATTCACCCCTCCACTTT. Its translation: CASSYRTGYNSPLHF.

Many counts were recorded for this clonotype. This chain uses TRBV2 with TRBJ1-5, with D possibly matching TRBD1 (6 bases). V lost 11 bases, J lost 0 bases, and 11 bases lay in between. The CDR3 contains 13 residues. Germline V gene lookup returns CDR1 SNHLY and CDR2 FYNNEI. The CDR3 here is CASRGGSNQPQHF. CDR3 nucleotide sequence: TGTGCCTCAAGGGGGGGTAGCAATCAGCCCCAGCATTTT.

Of note for this clonotype: Relative to the germline gene, one junction end is altered; a read error may explain this. This chain links TRBV7-9 with TRBJ1-1; D uncertain. Per germline, CDR1 SEHNR and CDR2 FQNEAQ (reference sequence). The CDR3 extends over 13 amino acids. The CDR3 here is CASSLKQNTETFF. The DNA for the CDR3 is TGTGCCAGCAGCTTAAAGCAGAACACTGAAACTTTCTTT. Full variable domain (outside the CDR3, taken from reference TRBV7-9 and TRBJ1-1): DTGVSQNPRHKITKRGQNVTFRCDPISEHNRLYWYRQTLGQGPEFLTYFQNEAQLEKSRLLSDRFSAERPKGSFSTLEIQRTEQGDSAMYLCASSLKQNTETFFGQGTRLTVV.

This chain uses TRBV20-1 with TRBJ2-3; D is uncertain. This CDR3 region has 16 residues. Trimming cost V 0 bases and J 5 bases, with 18 bases left between them. CDR1 is DFQATT and CDR2 is SNEGSKA in the germline V gene (reference sequence). For the CDR3, the DNA is TGCAGTGCTAGAGATCCAGACCGGTGGTGGGTAGATACGCAGTATTTT. Residues: CSARDPDRWWVDTQYF.

This clonotype was seen a handful of times. This rearrangement joins TRBV7-8 to TRBJ2-7; D might be TRBD2 (7 bases). CDR1 SGHVS and CDR2 FQNEAQ come from the germline V gene. V was trimmed by 3 bases and J by 0 bases, leaving 15 bases between them. The CDR3 sequence is 16 residues long. The CDR3 region is CASSLSAGAFSYEQYF. CDR3 bases: TGTGCCAGCAGCTTGTCGGCGGGGGCCTTCTCCTACGAGCAGTACTTC.

The rearrangement joins TRBV21-1 to TRBJ2-5; the DNA was not compared with TRBD2, the D call given in the table. TRBV21-1 is described as a pseudogene. The length of the CDR3 is 13 residues. CDR3 in amino acids: CASRLASGETQYF. For the CDR3, the DNA is TGTGCCAGCAGACTAGCTAGCGGGGAGACCCAGTACTTC.